Sequencing of this T cell receptor beta chain was carried out in a study of naive and memory T cell subsets. TCR cDNA received a 3' ligated oligonucleotide that carried a UMI. Reverse transcription used DNase-treated unsorted total RNA, aiming for about 1 to 1000 ng. Ligated cDNA underwent four rounds of PCR with nested alpha and beta constant region primers and SP2. Reverse transcription of blood and skin TCR RNA was primed at alpha and beta constant regions. In TCRdb, the 5' RACE reads were re-called with MiXCR into one record per CDR3 protein. The table has approximately 30,000 distinct CDR3 sequences, 16% seen once. V gave up 4 bases and J gave up 2 bases; unmatched junction bases: 6. Germline V gene lookup returns CDR1 MNHEY and CDR2 SVGAGI. The CDR3 contains 16 residues.

V is TRBV6-5 and J is TRBJ1-5, with 9 bases fitting TRBD1. This sequence originates from a female donor in good health. The CDR3 is CASSSRTGVGNQPQHF. Here the CDR3 DNA reads TGTGCCAGCAGTTCCCGGACAGGGGTGGGCAATCAGCCCCAGCATTTT.